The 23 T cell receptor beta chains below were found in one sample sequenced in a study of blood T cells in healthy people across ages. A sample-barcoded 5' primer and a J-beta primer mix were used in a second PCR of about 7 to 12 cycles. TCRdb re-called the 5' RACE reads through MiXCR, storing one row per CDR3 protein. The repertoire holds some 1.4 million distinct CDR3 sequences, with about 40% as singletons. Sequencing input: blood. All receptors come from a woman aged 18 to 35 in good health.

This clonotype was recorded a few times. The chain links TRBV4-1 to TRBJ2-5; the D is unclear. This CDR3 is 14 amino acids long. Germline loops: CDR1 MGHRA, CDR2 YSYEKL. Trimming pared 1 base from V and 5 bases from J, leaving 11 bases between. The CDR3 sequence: CASSQVGQAETQYF. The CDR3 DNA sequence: TGCGCCAGCAGCCAAGTGGGCCAGGCGGAGACCCAGTACTTC.

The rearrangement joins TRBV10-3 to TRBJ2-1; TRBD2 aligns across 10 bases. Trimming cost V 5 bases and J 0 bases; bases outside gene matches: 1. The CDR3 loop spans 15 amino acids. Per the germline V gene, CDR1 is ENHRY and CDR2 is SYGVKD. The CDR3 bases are TGTGCCATCAGTAGACTAGCGGGCTCCTACAATGAGCAGTTCTTC. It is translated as CAISRLAGSYNEQFF.

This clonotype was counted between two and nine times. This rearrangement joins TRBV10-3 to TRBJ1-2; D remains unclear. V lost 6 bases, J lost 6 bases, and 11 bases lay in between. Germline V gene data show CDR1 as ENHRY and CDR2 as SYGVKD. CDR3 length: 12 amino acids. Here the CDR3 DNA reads TGTGCCATCAGGACGCTCTGGGATGGCTACACCTTC. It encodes CAIRTLWDGYTF.

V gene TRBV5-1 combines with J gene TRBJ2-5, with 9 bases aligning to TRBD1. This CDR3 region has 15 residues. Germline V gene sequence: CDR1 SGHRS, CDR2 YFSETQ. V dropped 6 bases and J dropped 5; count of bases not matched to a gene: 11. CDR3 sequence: CASMDRGWRGETQYF. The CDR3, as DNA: TGCGCCAGCATGGACAGGGGTTGGCGTGGGGAGACCCAGTACTTC.

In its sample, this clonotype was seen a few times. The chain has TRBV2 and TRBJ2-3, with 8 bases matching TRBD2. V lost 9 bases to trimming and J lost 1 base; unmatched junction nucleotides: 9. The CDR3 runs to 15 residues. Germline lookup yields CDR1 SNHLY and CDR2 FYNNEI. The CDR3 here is CARDLSGAGTDTQYF. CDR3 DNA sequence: TGTGCCAGGGACCTTAGCGGGGCCGGCACAGATACGCAGTATTTT.

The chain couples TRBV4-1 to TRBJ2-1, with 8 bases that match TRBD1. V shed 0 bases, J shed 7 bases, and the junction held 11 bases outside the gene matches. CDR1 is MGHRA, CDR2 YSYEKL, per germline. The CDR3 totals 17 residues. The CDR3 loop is CASSQDWAGGPPNEQFF. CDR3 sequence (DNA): TGCGCCAGCAGCCAAGATTGGGCAGGGGGCCCCCCGAATGAGCAGTTCTTC.

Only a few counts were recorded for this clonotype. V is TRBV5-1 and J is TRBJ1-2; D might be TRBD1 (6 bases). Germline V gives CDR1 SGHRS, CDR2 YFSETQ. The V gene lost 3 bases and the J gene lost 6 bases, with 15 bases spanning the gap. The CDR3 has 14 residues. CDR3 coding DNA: TGCGCCAGCAGCTCTCCGGGGGCGGGGAATGGCTACACCTTC. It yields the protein CASSSPGAGNGYTF.

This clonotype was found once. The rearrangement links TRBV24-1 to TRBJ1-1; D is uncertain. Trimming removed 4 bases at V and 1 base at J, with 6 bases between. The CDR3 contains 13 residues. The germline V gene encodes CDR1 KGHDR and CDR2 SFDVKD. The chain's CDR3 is CATSEGANTEAFF. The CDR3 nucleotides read TGTGCCACCAGTGAAGGCGCGAACACTGAAGCTTTCTTT.

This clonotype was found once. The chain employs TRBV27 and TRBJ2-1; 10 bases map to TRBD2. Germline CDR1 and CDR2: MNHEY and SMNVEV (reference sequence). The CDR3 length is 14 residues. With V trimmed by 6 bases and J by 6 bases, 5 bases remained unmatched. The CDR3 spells CASRLAGALNEQFF. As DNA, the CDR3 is TGTGCCAGCAGGCTAGCGGGAGCGCTCAATGAGCAGTTCTTC.

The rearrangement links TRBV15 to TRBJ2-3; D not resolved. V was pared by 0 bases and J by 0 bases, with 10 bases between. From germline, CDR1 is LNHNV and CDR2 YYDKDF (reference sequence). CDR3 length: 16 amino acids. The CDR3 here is CATSRDPAPSTDTQYF. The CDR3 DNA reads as TGTGCCACCAGCAGAGATCCAGCGCCTAGCACAGATACGCAGTATTTT.

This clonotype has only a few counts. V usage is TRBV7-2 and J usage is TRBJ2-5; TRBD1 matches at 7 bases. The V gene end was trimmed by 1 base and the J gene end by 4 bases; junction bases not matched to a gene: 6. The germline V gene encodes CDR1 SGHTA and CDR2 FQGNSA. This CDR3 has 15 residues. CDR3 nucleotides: TGTGCCAGCAGCTTAGTAGGGGGCGGTCTAGAGACCCAGTACTTC. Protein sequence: CASSLVGGGLETQYF.

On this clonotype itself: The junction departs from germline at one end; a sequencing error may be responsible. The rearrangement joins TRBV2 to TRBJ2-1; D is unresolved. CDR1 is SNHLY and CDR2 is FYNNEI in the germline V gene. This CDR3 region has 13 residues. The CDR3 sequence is CASRGGSGNERFF. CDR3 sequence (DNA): TGTGCCAGCAGGGGTGGTTCTGGCAATGAGCGGTTCTTC.

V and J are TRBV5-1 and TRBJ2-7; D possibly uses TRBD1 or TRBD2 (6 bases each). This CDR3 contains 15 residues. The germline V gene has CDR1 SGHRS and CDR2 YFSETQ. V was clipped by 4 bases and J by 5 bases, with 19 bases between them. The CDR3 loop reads CASSPGAGPGDEQYF. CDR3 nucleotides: TGCGCCAGCAGCCCGGGGGCAGGGCCAGGCGACGAGCAGTACTTC.

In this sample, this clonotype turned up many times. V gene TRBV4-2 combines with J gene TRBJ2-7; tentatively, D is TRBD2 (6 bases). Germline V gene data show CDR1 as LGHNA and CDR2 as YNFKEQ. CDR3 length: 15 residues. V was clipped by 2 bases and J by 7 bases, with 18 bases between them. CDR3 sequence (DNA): TGTGCCAGCAGCCAATCCGCTAGCGACCTTGGGGAGCAGTACTTC. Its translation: CASSQSASDLGEQYF.

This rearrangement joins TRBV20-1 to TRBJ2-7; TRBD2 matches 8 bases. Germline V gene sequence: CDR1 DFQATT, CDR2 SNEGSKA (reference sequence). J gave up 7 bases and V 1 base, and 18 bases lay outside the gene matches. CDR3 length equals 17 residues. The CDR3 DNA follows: TGCAGTGCTAGAGTGGGTAGCGGGGACCTCTCCTACAATGAGCAGTACTTC. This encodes CSARVGSGDLSYNEQYF.

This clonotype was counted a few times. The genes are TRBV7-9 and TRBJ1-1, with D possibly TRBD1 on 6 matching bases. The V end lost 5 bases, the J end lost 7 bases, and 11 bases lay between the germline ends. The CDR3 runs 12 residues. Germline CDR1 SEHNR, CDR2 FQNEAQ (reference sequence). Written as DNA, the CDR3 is TGTGCCAGCAGCGTCCGGGACATTGAAGCTTTCTTT. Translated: CASSVRDIEAFF.

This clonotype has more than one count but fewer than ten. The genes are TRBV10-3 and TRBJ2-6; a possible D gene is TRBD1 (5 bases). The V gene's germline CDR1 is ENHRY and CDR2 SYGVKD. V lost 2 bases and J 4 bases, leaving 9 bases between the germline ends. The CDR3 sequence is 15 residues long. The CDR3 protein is CAISEGAFGANVLTF. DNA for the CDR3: TGTGCCATCAGTGAGGGGGCCTTCGGGGCCAACGTCCTGACTTTC.

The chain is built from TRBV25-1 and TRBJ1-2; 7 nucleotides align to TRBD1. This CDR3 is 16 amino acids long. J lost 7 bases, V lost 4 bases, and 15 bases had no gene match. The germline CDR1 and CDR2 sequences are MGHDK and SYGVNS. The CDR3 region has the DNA TGTGCCAGCAGTGGGGACAGCCGCGGTGGAGCTAGTGGCTACACCTTC. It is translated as CASSGDSRGGASGYTF.

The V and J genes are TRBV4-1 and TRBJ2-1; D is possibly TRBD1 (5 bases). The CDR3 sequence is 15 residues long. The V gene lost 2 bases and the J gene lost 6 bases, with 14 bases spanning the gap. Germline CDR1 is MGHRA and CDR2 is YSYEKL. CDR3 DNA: TGCGCCAGCAGCCAACGTTTGACAGACCTCAATGAGCAGTTCTTC. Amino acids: CASSQRLTDLNEQFF.

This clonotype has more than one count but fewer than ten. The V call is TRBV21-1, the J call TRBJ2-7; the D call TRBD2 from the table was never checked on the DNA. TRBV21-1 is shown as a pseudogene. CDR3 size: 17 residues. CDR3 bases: TGTGCCAGCAGCAACCCCATTAGCGGGGGGGCGTATTACGAGCAGTACTTC. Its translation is CASSNPISGGAYYEQYF.

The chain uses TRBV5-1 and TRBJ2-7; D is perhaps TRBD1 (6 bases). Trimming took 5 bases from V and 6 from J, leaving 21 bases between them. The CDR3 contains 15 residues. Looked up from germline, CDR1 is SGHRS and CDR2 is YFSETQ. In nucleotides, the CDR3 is TGCGCCAGCAGGGTCGATGGGACACCGTCTAGCGAGCAGTACTTC. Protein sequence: CASRVDGTPSSEQYF.

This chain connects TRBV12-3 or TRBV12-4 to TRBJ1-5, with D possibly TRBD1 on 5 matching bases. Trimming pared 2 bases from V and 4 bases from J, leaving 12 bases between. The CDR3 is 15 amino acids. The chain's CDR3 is CASSLFRVDNQPQHF. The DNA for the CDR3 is TGTGCCAGCAGTTTATTCAGGGTTGATAATCAGCCCCAGCATTTT.

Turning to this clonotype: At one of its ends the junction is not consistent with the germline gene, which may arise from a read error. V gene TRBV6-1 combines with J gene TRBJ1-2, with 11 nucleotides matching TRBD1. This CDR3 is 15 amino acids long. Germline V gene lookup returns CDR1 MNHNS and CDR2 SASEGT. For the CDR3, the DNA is TGTGCCAGCAGGGAAGGACAGGGGGCTGTCTATGGCTACACCTTC. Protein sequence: CASREGQGAVYGYTF.